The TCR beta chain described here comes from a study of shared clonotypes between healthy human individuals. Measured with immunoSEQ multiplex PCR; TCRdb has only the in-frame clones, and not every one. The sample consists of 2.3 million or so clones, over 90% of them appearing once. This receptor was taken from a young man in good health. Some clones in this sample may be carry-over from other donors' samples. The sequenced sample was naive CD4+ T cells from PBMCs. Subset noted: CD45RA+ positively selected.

For the CDR3, the DNA is TGCAGCGTTTTATCTCATAACCAGAACACTGAAGCTTTCTTT. Residues: CSVLSHNQNTEAFF. The V call is TRBV29-1, the J call TRBJ1-1; no reliable D call. Germline lookup yields CDR1 SQVTM and CDR2 ANQGSEA. This CDR3 has 14 amino acids. Trimming removed 5 bases from V and 1 base from J, with 14 bases in between.